This T cell receptor (beta chain) was profiled in a study of OX40 agonist ivuxolimab in advanced cancers. About the research overall: A diagnosis of hepatocellular carcinoma, melanoma, renal cell or head and neck cancer was present in dose-escalation patients. Study-wide results and caveats: Nonresponders, in some cases, also had low normalized T-cell clonal expansion.

The CDR3 has 14 residues. CDR1 and CDR2 from the germline V gene are MNHEY and SVGAGI. V lost 6 bases to trimming and J lost 6 bases; unmatched junction nucleotides: 7. With regard to this clone: The antigen remains unidentified.

Here immunoSEQ multiplex PCR was the method, and the copy in TCRdb shows in-frame clones only, minus some. The sample shows about 46,000 clones, roughly 90% of them seen only once. This chain joins TRBV6-5 and TRBJ2-3; TRBD1 agrees at 9 bases. This sequence originates from an adult with an advanced solid tumor such as melanoma, head and neck, liver or kidney cancer. This sample comprised CD4+ or CD8+ T cells sorted from blood, obtained in a trial of the OX40 agonist ivuxolimab. Here the CDR3 reads CASSQGQGWDTQYF. The CDR3 nucleotides are TGTGCCAGCAGCCAGGGACAGGGATGGGATACGCAGTATTTT.